One T cell receptor beta chain is described in this entry. The antigen remains unidentified. The same CDR3 also results from other DNA sequences found in this sample. This record comes from a study of shared clonotypes between healthy human individuals. Notes on the study in general: Deeper or shallower sequencing was expected to change how clonotypes are shared among donors. Non-shared clonotypes had lower generation probabilities than clonotypes shared by all four sorted-subset donors.

Sequencing was performed with immunoSEQ multiplex PCR; in TCRdb, only in-frame clones are kept and a portion is missing. The table includes roughly 2.2 million clones, 85% to 95% detected once. Researchers partitioned CD4+ cells into CD45RA+ naive and CD45RA-negative memory subsets. This CDR3 comprises 16 residues. Per germline, CDR1 SGHRS and CDR2 YFSETQ. Trimming left V 0 bases short and J 0 bases short, with 9 bases between. The genes are TRBV5-1 and TRBJ2-2; D uncertain. The sample was naive CD4+ T cells from PBMCs. Indicated subset: CD45RA+ positively selected. This TCR was sampled from a man between 18 and 35 years old in good health. Some clones in this sample may be carry-over from other donors' samples. The CDR3 sequence is CASSLAGAANTGELFF. The CDR3 DNA reads TGCGCCAGCAGCTTGGCGGGTGCCGCGAACACCGGGGAGCTGTTTTTT.